The present T cell receptor beta chain was sequenced within a study of T-cell reconstitution after alpha-beta-depleted transplantation in children. A TCRbeta library incorporating unique molecular identifiers was prepared. TCRdb reprocessed the PCR reads via MiXCR and lists one record per CDR3 protein. The sample holds hundreds of thousands of distinct CDR3 sequences; around 25% are singletons and the top ten take 2.6%. This clonotype was recorded many times. The CDR3 spans 13 residues. The germline gives CDR1 DFQATT, CDR2 SNEGSKA (reference sequence). V was pared by 1 base and J by 6 bases, with 10 bases between.

J is TRBJ2-1 and V is TRBV20-1, with a tentative D call TRBD2 (5 bases). The TCR originated in a girl under 10 years old with Fanconi anemia, due to receive a stem cell transplant. Here the sequenced sample was PBMCs, taken before TCRalphabeta/CD19-depleted stem cell transplant. The CDR3 nucleotides are TGCAGTGCTAGAGTTGACTACCTCAATGAGCAGTTCTTC. Its translation: CSARVDYLNEQFF.